A single sample is the source of the 15 T cell receptor beta chains below, sequenced in a study of blood T cell repertoires in COVID-19. Sequencing was performed with immunoSEQ multiplex PCR; in TCRdb, only in-frame clones are kept and a portion is missing. This table has some 210,000 clones, around four fifths appearing once. Sample: PBMCs or T cells enriched from blood (not recorded which). The receptors were sampled from a man aged 40-49 years who had recovered from COVID-19.

The chain combines TRBV6-5 with TRBJ1-1, with D possibly being TRBD1 (5 bases). This CDR3 is 15 amino acids long. The germline CDR1 and CDR2 sequences are MNHEY and SVGAGI. Trimming cost V 1 base and J 4 bases, with 13 bases left between them. CDR3 sequence reads: CASSYWRGVSTEAFF. In DNA, the CDR3 is TGTGCCAGCAGTTACTGGCGGGGGGTGAGCACTGAAGCTTTCTTT.

This clone has only a few counts. This chain joins TRBV14 and TRBJ2-1; TRBD2 aligns across 9 bases. Per germline, CDR1 SGHDN and CDR2 FVKESK. The CDR3 sequence is 15 residues long. With 4 bases clipped from V and 10 bases from J, the junction kept 11 bases outside the gene matches. The CDR3 sequence is CASSPGGRAYGEQFF. CDR3 in DNA: TGTGCCAGCAGCCCCGGCGGGAGGGCCTATGGGGAGCAGTTCTTC.

The chain couples TRBV15 to TRBJ2-5; TRBD1 agrees at 10 bases. The germline V gene has CDR1 LNHNV and CDR2 YYDKDF (reference sequence). The CDR3 has 15 residues. J was trimmed by 4 bases and V by 4 bases; bases with no gene match: 6. The CDR3 region is CATSTRTGGGETQYF. CDR3 DNA: TGTGCCACCAGCACTAGGACAGGGGGAGGAGAGACCCAGTACTTC.

The rearrangement joins TRBV7-9 to TRBJ2-7; a weak D match, TRBD2 (6 bases). This CDR3 region has 13 residues. CDR1 SEHNR and CDR2 FQNEAQ come from the germline V gene (reference sequence). V lost 4 bases and J lost 7, with 14 bases in between. The DNA for the CDR3 is TGTGCCAGCAGCTGGGGGGACTTTGGGGAGCAGTACTTC. This sequence encodes CASSWGDFGEQYF.

This clone was counted once. This sequence joins TRBV18 and TRBJ1-1; tentative D call: TRBD1 (6 bases). CDR3 length: 14 residues. Germline assignment: CDR1 KGHSH and CDR2 LQKENI. The V end lost 11 bases, the J end lost 0 bases, and 16 bases lay between the germline ends. The CDR3 DNA reads as TGTGCCGGGGCGGACAGCAACATGAACACTGAAGCTTTCTTT. This sequence encodes CAGADSNMNTEAFF.

This clone appeared a single time. CDR3 coding DNA: TGTGCCAGCAGCACGACAGAAGATCAGCCCCAGCATTTT. Amino acid sequence: CASSTTEDQPQHF. This chain uses TRBV7-6 with TRBJ1-5, with D perhaps TRBD1 (5 bases). Per the germline V gene, CDR1 is SGHVS and CDR2 is FNYEAQ. The ends were cut back, 5 bases at V and 5 bases at J, with 10 bases in the middle. The CDR3 is made up of 13 amino acids.

The chain uses TRBV5-1 and TRBJ2-7; 11 bases match TRBD1. CDR1 and CDR2 from the germline V gene are SGHRS and YFSETQ. This CDR3 spans 16 amino acids. V shed 1 base and J 5 bases; nucleotides not matched to a gene: 8. The CDR3 DNA reads as TGCGCCAGCAGCTTGAACGTAGGACAGGGGGCTAACGAGCAGTACTTC. This gives the protein CASSLNVGQGANEQYF.

The V gene is TRBV2, the J gene TRBJ2-1, with TRBD2 as a possible D gene (5 bases). The CDR3 extends over 14 amino acids. V shed 11 bases and J shed 0 bases, with 14 bases lying between them. CDR1 is SNHLY, CDR2 FYNNEI, per germline. CDR3 protein: CAVLSGSSYNEQFF. For the CDR3, the DNA is TGTGCCGTCTTATCTGGGAGCTCCTACAATGAGCAGTTCTTC.

The genes are TRBV30 and TRBJ1-5; D uncertain. V gave up 3 bases and J gave up 2 bases, with 11 bases separating them. The CDR3 is 14 residues long. Germline assignment: CDR1 GTSNPN and CDR2 SVGIG (reference sequence). DNA for the CDR3: TGTGCCTGGAGCGGTTCCTATGGCAATCAGCCCCAGCATTTT. This encodes CAWSGSYGNQPQHF.

The V gene is TRBV5-1, the J gene TRBJ2-5; D not certain. Germline V gene data show CDR1 as SGHRS and CDR2 as YFSETQ. CDR3 size: 13 residues. V shed 5 bases and J shed 4 bases, with 12 bases lying between them. CDR3 sequence (DNA): TGCGCCAGCAGTTCCATAAGAGGAGAGACCCAGTACTTC. As protein: CASSSIRGETQYF.

The rearrangement uses TRBV19 and TRBJ1-6; TRBD1 matches 7 bases. The V gene end was trimmed by 4 bases and the J gene end by 16 bases; junction bases not matched to a gene: 10. Looked up from germline, CDR1 is LNHDA and CDR2 is SQIVND (reference sequence). The CDR3 sequence is 13 residues long. The CDR3 here is CASSTRDSVILHF. For the CDR3, the DNA is TGTGCCAGTAGTACCCGGGACAGCGTGATTCTCCACTTT.

The rearrangement joins TRBV4-1 to TRBJ2-7, with D possibly being TRBD1 (5 bases). The length of the CDR3 is 14 residues. Germline CDR1 reads MGHRA; CDR2 reads YSYEKL. V shed 6 bases and J shed 0 bases, with 12 bases lying between them. DNA for the CDR3: TGCGCCAGCAGAGCACAGGATCACTCCTACGAGCAGTACTTC. This codes for CASRAQDHSYEQYF.

J is TRBJ2-3 and V is TRBV4-2; 10 bases map to TRBD2. The CDR3 has 17 amino acids. CDR1 and CDR2 (germline): LGHNA, YNFKEQ. J was trimmed by 5 bases and V by 0 bases; bases with no gene match: 8. CDR3 protein: CASSQEGVTSGLDTQYF. For the CDR3, the DNA is TGTGCCAGCAGCCAAGAAGGTGTGACTAGCGGGTTAGATACGCAGTATTTT.

The CDR3, as DNA: TGTGCCAGCAGCCCGGACAGGGGATTGTACACTGAAGCTTTCTTT. Translated: CASSPDRGLYTEAFF. The chain recombines TRBV7-9 with TRBJ1-1; 9 bases fit TRBD1. Germline V lookup: CDR1 SEHNR, CDR2 FQNEAQ (reference sequence). V gave up 5 bases and J gave up 3 bases; unmatched junction bases: 7. The CDR3 is 15 residues long.

V gene TRBV5-1 combines with J gene TRBJ2-6; a possible D gene is TRBD2 (6 bases). Deletions cut 6 bases from V and 1 base from J, with 17 bases between. The germline gives CDR1 SGHRS, CDR2 YFSETQ. The CDR3 sequence is 17 residues long. CDR3 nucleotide sequence: TGCGCCAGCACCCTGGAGGGCTCCACTTCTGGGGCCAACGTCCTGACTTTC. This codes for CASTLEGSTSGANVLTF.